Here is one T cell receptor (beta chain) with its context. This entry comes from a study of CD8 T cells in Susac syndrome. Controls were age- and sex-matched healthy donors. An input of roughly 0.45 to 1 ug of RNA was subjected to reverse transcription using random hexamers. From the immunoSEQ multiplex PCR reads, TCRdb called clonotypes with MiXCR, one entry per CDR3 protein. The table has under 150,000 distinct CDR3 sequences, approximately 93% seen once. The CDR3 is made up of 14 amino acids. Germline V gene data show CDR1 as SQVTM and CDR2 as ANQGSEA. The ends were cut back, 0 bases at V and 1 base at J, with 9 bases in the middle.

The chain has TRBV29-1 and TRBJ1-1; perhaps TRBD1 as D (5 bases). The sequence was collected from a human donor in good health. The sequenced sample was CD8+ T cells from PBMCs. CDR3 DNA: TGCAGCGTTGAAGATGGGGGAGGGAACACTGAAGCTTTCTTT. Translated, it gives CSVEDGGGNTEAFF.